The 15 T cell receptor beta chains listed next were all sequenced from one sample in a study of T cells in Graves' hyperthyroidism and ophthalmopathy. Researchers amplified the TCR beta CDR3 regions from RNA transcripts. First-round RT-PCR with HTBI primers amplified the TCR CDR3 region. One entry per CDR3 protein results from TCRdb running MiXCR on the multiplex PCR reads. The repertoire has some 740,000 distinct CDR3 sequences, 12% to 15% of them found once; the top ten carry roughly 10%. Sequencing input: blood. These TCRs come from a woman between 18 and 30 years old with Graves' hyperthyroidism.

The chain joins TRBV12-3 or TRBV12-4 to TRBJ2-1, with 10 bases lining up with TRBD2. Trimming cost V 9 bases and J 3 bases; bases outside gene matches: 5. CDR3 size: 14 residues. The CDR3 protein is CASIRLAGYNEQFF. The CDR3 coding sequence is TGTGCCAGTATCCGACTAGCGGGCTACAATGAGCAGTTCTTC.

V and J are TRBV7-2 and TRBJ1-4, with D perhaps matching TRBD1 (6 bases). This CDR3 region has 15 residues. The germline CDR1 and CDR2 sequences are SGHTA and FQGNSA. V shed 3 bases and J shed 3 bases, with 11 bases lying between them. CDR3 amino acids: CASSFSGAANEKLFF. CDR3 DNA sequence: TGTGCCAGCAGCTTTTCAGGGGCGGCTAATGAAAAACTGTTTTTT.

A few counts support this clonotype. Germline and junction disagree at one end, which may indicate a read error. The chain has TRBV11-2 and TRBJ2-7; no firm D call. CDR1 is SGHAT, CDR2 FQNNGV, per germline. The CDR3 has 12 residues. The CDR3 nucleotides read TGTGCCAGCAGCGTAGACTCGCGCGAGCAGTACTTC. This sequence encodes CASSVDSREQYF.

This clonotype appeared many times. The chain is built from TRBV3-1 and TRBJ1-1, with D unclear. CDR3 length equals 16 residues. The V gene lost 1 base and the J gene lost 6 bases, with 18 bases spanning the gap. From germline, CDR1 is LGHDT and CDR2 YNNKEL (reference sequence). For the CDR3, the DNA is TGTGCCAGCAGCCAAGTTGGGTCTGGGGTCGGCCCTGAAGCTTTCTTT. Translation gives CASSQVGSGVGPEAFF.

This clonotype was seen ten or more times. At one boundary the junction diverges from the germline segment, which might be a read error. The DNA of the CDR3 is TGTGCCAGCAGCTTAAACAGGCGGTACGCGCAGTACTTC. Protein sequence: CASSLNRRYAQYF. The J gene is TRBJ2-7, the V gene TRBV5-5, with a tentative D call TRBD1 (5 bases). Germline CDR1 is SGHKS and CDR2 is YYEKEE (reference sequence). The CDR3 has 13 amino acids. The full variable domain, rest sourced from reference TRBV5-5 and TRBJ2-7, is DAGVTQSPTHLIKTRGQQVTLRCSPISGHKSVSWYQQVLGQGPQFIFQYYEKEERGRGNFPDRFSARQFPNYSSELNVNALLLGDSALYLCASSLNRRYAQYFGPGTRLTVT.

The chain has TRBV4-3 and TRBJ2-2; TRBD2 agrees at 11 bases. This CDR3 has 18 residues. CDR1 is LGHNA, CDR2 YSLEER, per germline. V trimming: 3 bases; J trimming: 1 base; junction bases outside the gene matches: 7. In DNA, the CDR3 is TGCGCCAGCAGCCAGAACCCGGGACTAGCGGTGAACACCGGGGAGCTGTTTTTT. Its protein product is CASSQNPGLAVNTGELFF.

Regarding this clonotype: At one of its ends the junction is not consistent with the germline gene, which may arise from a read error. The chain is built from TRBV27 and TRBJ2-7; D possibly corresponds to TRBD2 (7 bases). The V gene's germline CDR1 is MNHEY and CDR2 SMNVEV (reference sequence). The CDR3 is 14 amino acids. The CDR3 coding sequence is TGTGCCAGCAGTTTAGTCGCGGGGGCCTACGGGCAGTACTTC. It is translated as CASSLVAGAYGQYF.

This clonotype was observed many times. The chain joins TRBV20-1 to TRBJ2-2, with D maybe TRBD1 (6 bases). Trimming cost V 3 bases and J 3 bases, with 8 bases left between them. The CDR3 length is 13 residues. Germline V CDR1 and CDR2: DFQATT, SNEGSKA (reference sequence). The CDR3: CSARGADTGELFF. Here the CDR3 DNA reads TGCAGTGCTAGGGGGGCGGACACCGGGGAGCTGTTTTTT.

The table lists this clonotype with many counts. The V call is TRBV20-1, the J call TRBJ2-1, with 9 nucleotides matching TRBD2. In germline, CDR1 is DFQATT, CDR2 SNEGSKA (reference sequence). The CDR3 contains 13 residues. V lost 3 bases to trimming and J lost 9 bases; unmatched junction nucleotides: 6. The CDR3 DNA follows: TGCAGTGCTAGGCGGGAGGGCCACACTGAGCAGTTCTTC. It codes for CSARREGHTEQFF.

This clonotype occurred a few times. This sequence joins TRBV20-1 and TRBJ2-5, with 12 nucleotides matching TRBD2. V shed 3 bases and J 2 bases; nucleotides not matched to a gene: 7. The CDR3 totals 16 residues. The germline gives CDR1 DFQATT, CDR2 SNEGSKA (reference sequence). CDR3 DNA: TGCAGTGCTAGGCCCCTAGCGGGAGGGCGACAAGAGACCCAGTACTTC. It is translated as CSARPLAGGRQETQYF.

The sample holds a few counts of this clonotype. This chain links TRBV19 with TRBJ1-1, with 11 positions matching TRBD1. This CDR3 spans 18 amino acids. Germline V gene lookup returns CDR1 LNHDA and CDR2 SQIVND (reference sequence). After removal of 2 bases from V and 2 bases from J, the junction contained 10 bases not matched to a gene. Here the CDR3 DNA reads TGTGCCAGTAGTATAAAGGGACAGGGGGTAAGGCCCAACACTGAAGCTTTCTTT. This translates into CASSIKGQGVRPNTEAFF.

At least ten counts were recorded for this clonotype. The CDR3 DNA follows: TGTGCCAGTTCCCTCCGGCGCGGACTAGCGGGCAATGAGCAGTTCTTC. Protein: CASSLRRGLAGNEQFF. This chain connects TRBV19 to TRBJ2-1; 11 nucleotides agree with TRBD2. The germline gives CDR1 LNHDA, CDR2 SQIVND (reference sequence). The length of the CDR3 is 16 residues. V shed 8 bases and J 6 bases; nucleotides not matched to a gene: 12.

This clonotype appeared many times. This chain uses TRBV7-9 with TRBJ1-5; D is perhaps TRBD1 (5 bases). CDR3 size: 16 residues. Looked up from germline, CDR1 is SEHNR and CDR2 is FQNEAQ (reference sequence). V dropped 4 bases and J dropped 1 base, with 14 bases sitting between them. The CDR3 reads CASSSTTGSSNQPQHF. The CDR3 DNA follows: TGTGCCAGCAGCTCAACTACAGGTTCAAGCAATCAGCCCCAGCATTTT. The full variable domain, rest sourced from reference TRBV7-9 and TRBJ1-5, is DTGVSQNPRHKITKRGQNVTFRCDPISEHNRLYWYRQTLGQGPEFLTYFQNEAQLEKSRLLSDRFSAERPKGSFSTLEIQRTEQGDSAMYLCASSSTTGSSNQPQHFGDGTRLSIL.

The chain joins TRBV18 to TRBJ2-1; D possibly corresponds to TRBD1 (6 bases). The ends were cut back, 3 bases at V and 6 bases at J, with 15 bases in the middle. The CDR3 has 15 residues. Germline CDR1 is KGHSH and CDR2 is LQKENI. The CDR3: CASSPKRDKTNEQFF. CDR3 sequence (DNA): TGTGCCAGCTCACCCAAGAGGGACAAAACCAATGAGCAGTTCTTC.

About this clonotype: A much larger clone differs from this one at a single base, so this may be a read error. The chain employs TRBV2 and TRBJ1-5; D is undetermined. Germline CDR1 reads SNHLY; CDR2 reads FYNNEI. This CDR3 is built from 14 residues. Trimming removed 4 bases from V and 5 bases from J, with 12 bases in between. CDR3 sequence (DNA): TGTGCCAGCAGTGGATCCCAGTTCGATCAGCCCCAGCATTTT. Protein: CASSGSQFDQPQHF.